Reported below is one TCR beta chain. This entry is derived from a study of shared clonotypes between healthy human individuals. Study-wide background: Researchers assigned three CD4 naive, three CD4 memory, two CD8 naive and one CD8 memory plate to each donor.

Using immunoSEQ multiplex PCR, the repertoire was profiled, and TCRdb retains in-frame clones only, with some absent. The sample holds more than 200,000 clones, 65% seen once. CDR3 length: 19 amino acids. V dropped 3 bases and J dropped 0 bases, with 20 bases sitting between them. Germline CDR1 and CDR2: KGHSH and LQKENI. The clonotype was recovered from a man aged 30 to 45 in good health. Sequencing used memory CD4+ T cells sorted from blood. Subset indicated: CD45RA-negative fraction. V and J are TRBV18 and TRBJ2-2; D possibly corresponds to TRBD2 (5 bases). For the CDR3, the DNA is TGTGCCAGCTCACCGACCGCGACTACCAGAGTCGCGAACACCGGGGAGCTGTTTTTT. Translation: CASSPTATTRVANTGELFF.